This TCR beta chain was obtained from a study of radiation and T cells in renal cell carcinoma. Germline-derived CDR1 and CDR2 are SGHTA and FQGNSA. V was clipped by 1 base and J by 5 bases, with 8 bases between them. The CDR3 has 13 amino acids. Study observations and caveats: In blood, top tumor clones expanded by 2 weeks, shrinking by 4.

Time point specified: blood 4 weeks post-SBRT, at nephrectomy. The treatment is: 15 Gy SBRT to primary tumor, nephrectomy 4 weeks later. Radiation-treated patients gave blood at baseline, week 2 and week 4. This renal cell carcinoma was of the clear cell type. As concerns this clone: The antigen is undetermined.

Sequencing was performed with immunoSEQ multiplex PCR; in TCRdb, only in-frame clones are kept and a portion is missing. The sample lists 50,000 to 70,000 clones, 60% to 85% occurring once. V and J are TRBV7-2 and TRBJ1-1; unclear D gene. The starting material was blood, obtained from a patient whose treatment included radiotherapy and nephrectomy. The origin of this receptor is a man between 60 and 75 years old with renal cell carcinoma. The CDR3 DNA is TGTGCCAGCAGCTTAGTTGGCGAAACTGAAGCTTTCTTT. As protein: CASSLVGETEAFF. The full variable domain, with the rest looked up from reference TRBV7-2 and TRBJ1-1, is GAGVSQSPSNKVTEKGKDVELRCDPISGHTALYWYRQSLGQGLEFLIYFQGNSAPDKSGLPSDRFSAERTGGSVSTLTIQRTQQEDSAVYLCASSLVGETEAFFGQGTRLTVV.